The TCR beta chain under discussion was sequenced for a study of cytotoxic CD8 clonotypes in ibrutinib-treated CLL. This clone was detected once. The assay was immunoSEQ multiplex PCR, and TCRdb's table has in-frame clones only and misses some. The sample lists about 140,000 clones; around 93% were seen once. The germline CDR1 and CDR2 sequences are SQVTM and ANQGSEA. The CDR3 extends over 16 amino acids. The junction had 16 bases not matched to a gene; V was cut back by 6 bases and J by 5 bases. The source was PBMCs, collected after 12 months of ibrutinib treatment. This chain links TRBV29-1 with TRBJ2-3, with 8 bases aligning to TRBD2. The TCR originated in a human donor with chronic lymphocytic leukemia. CDR3 DNA sequence: TGCAGCGTCGGGGATCCGGGACTAGAAGGAATAGATACGCAGTATTTT. Protein: CSVGDPGLEGIDTQYF.